The 4 T cell receptor beta chains below were found in one sample sequenced in a study of CD8 T cells in Susac syndrome. Random hexamers served to reverse transcribe roughly 0.45 to 1 ug RNA. TCRdb re-analysed the immunoSEQ multiplex PCR reads in MiXCR, keeping a single row per CDR3 protein. The data contain about 180,000 distinct CDR3 sequences, approximately 94% of them singletons. Material: CD4+ T cells from PBMCs. Receptors originate from a human donor with multiple sclerosis.

The gene calls are TRBV30 and TRBJ2-3; TRBD2 matches at 8 bases. The CDR3 extends over 13 amino acids. CDR1 and CDR2 (germline): GTSNPN, SVGIG (reference sequence). With 4 bases clipped from V and 4 bases from J, the junction kept 4 bases outside the gene matches. CDR3 residues: CAWTSGGADTQYF. CDR3 nucleotide sequence: TGTGCCTGGACTTCCGGGGGGGCAGATACGCAGTATTTT.

The rearrangement uses TRBV15 and TRBJ1-1; D is ambiguous. The CDR3 consists of 12 residues. From germline, CDR1 is LNHNV and CDR2 YYDKDF (reference sequence). V dropped 0 bases and J dropped 8 bases, with 7 bases sitting between them. The CDR3 loop is CATSRDSVEAFF. The CDR3, as DNA: TGTGCCACCAGCAGAGATTCGGTAGAAGCTTTCTTT.

This clonotype was seen a single time. This sequence joins TRBV20-1 and TRBJ2-3, with 11 bases identical to TRBD2. Trimming removed 0 bases from V and 0 bases from J; junction bases left unmatched: 2. Germline V CDR1 and CDR2: DFQATT, SNEGSKA (reference sequence). This CDR3 region has 16 residues. For the CDR3, the DNA is TGCAGTGCTAGAGATCCTAGCGGGGGGAGCACAGATACGCAGTATTTT. Protein: CSARDPSGGSTDTQYF.

The chain couples TRBV2 to TRBJ2-5; 8 bases map to TRBD1. V shed 7 bases and J 7 bases; nucleotides not matched to a gene: 14. The germline CDR1 and CDR2 sequences are SNHLY and FYNNEI. The CDR3 spans 15 residues. The CDR3 region is CASTLPRTGRMTQYF. The CDR3 DNA is TGTGCCAGCACCCTCCCCCGGACAGGGCGGATGACCCAGTACTTC. Drawing the rest from reference TRBV2 and TRBJ2-5, the complete variable domain is EPEVTQTPSHQVTQMGQEVILRCVPISNHLYFYWYRQILGQKVEFLVSFYNNEISEKSEIFDDQFSVERPDGSNFTLKIRSTKLEDSAMYFCASTLPRTGRMTQYFGPGTRLLVL.